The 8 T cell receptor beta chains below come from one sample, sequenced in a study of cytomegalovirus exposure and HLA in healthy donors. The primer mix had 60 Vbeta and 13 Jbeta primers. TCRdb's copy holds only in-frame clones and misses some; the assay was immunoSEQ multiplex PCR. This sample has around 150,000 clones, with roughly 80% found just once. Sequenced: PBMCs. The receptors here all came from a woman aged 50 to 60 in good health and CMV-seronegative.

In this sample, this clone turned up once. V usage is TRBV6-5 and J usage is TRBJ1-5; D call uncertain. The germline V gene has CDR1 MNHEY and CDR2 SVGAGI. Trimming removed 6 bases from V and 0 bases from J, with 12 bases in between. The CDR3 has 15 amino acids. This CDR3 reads CASRLGVYSNQPQHF. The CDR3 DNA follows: TGTGCCAGCAGGCTGGGAGTTTATAGCAATCAGCCCCAGCATTTT.

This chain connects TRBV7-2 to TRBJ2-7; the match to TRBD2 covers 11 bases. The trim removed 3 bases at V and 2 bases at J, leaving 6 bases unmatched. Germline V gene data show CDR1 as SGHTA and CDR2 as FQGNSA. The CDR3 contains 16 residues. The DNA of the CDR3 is TGTGCCAGCAGCTTCCTAGCGGGGGGAAAGCCCTACGAGCAGTACTTC. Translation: CASSFLAGGKPYEQYF. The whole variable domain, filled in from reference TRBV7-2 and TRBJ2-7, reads GAGVSQSPSNKVTEKGKDVELRCDPISGHTALYWYRQSLGQGLEFLIYFQGNSAPDKSGLPSDRFSAERTGGSVSTLTIQRTQQEDSAVYLCASSFLAGGKPYEQYFGPGTRLTVT.

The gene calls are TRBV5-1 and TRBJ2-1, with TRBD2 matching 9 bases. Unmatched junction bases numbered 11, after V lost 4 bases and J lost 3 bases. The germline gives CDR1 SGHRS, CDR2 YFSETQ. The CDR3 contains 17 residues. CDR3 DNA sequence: TGCGCCAGCAGCCACCTGAGTAGCGGGGGCCTCTACAATGAGCAGTTCTTC. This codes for CASSHLSSGGLYNEQFF.

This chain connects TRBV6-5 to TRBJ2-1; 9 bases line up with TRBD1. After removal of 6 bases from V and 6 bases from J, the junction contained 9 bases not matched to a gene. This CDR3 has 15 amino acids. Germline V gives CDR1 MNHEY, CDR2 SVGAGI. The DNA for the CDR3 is TGTGCCAGCAGACCTACCGGGACAGGGACCAATGAGCAGTTCTTC. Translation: CASRPTGTGTNEQFF.

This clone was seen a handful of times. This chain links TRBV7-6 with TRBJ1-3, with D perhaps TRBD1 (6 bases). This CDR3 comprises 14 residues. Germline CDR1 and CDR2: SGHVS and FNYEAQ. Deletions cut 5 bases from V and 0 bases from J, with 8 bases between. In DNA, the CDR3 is TGTGCCAGCAGCGTGGACAGCTCTGGAAACACCATATATTTT. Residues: CASSVDSSGNTIYF.

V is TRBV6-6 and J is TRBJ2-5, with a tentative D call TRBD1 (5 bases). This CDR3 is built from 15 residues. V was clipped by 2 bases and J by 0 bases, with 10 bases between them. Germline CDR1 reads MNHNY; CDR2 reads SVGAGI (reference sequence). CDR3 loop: CASSYPTGNQETQYF. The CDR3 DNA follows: TGTGCCAGCAGTTACCCAACAGGAAACCAAGAGACCCAGTACTTC.

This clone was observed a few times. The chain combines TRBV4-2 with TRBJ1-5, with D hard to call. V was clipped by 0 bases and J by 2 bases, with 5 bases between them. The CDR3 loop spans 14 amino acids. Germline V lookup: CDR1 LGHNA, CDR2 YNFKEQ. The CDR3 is CASSQEPGNQPQHF. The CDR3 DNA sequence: TGTGCCAGCAGCCAAGAGCCGGGCAATCAGCCCCAGCATTTT.

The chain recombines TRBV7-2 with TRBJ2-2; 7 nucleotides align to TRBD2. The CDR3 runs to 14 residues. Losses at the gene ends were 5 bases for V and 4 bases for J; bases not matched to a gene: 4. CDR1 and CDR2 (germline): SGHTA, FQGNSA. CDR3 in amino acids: CASSGLAVTGELFF. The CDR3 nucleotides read TGTGCCAGCAGCGGGCTAGCGGTCACCGGGGAGCTGTTTTTT.